The rows below give T cell receptor beta chains drawn from one sample of a study of CD8 T cells in Susac syndrome. TCRdb re-derived calls from the immunoSEQ multiplex PCR reads in MiXCR, one entry per CDR3 protein. Here the sample spans almost 450,000 distinct CDR3 sequences, 85% to 90% being singletons. The sequenced sample was CD8+ T cells from PBMCs. Receptors were obtained from a human donor with multiple sclerosis. Both conserved end residues are trimmed from each CDR3. The order of the fields is J gene, V gene, CDR3 protein.

>TRBJ2-5|TRBV7-3
ASSVAPGFQETQY
>TRBJ2-1|TRBV7-8
ASSLAGRTTYNEQF
>TRBJ2-7|TRBV5-6
ASSLGGQSFNEQY
>TRBJ1-5|TRBV19
ASSTGRGPTTKNQPQH
>TRBJ2-1|TRBV14
ASSRIEYDEQF
>TRBJ2-1|TRBV27
ASSWGDNEQF
>TRBJ2-3|TRBV3-1
ASSHLSGQLAGTQY
>TRBJ2-1|TRBV11-3
ASSLDAGYNEQF
>TRBJ2-1|TRBV7-2
ASSVGTPYNEQF
>TRBJ1-1|TRBV20-1
AGHPNTEAF